This TCR beta chain was identified during a study of blood T cell repertoires in COVID-19. The wider study: Specimens from acute and convalescent COVID-19 originated in the United States, Italy and Spain. Sources were T cells, B-cell-depleted T cells, or PBMCs; the material itself was cDNA or gDNA.

Authors' methods: Reference gene primer amplification gave estimated nucleated cell counts. Here immunoSEQ multiplex PCR was the method, and the copy in TCRdb shows in-frame clones only, minus some. That table supplies the V and J calls and clone size; D and trimming were determined from the DNA. The table has about 140,000 clones, 70% to 80% seen once. Trimming took off 6 bases at V and 5 bases at J, with 17 bases between the two ends. The length of the CDR3 is 15 residues. Germline-derived CDR1 and CDR2 are MNHEY and SVGAGI. The sample was peripheral blood. This chain connects TRBV6-5 to TRBJ2-1; tentative D call: TRBD1 (7 bases). This clonotype was sampled from a woman older than 75 with active or convalescent COVID-19. The CDR3 loop is CASRQGGLTDNEQFF. Written as DNA, the CDR3 is TGTGCCAGCAGGCAGGGGGGCCTTACCGACAATGAGCAGTTCTTC.